Presented here are 9 T cell receptor beta chains from one specimen sequenced in a study of blood T cell repertoires in COVID-19. Clones were sequenced by immunoSEQ multiplex PCR, and TCRdb holds only the in-frame ones, with some missing. The sample shows approximately 360,000 clones, less than 90% of them seen only once. Material for sequencing was PBMCs or T cells enriched from blood (not recorded which). The receptors shown here come from a woman aged 50 to 60 who had recovered from COVID-19.

The V gene is TRBV6-5, the J gene TRBJ2-5; perhaps TRBD2 as D (7 bases). V lost 8 bases to trimming and J lost 3 bases, with 19 bases between them. Germline assignment: CDR1 MNHEY and CDR2 SVGAGI. The CDR3 contains 15 residues. CDR3 coding DNA: TGTGCCAGCGCAATCACAGGGACTACAAAAGAGACCCAGTACTTC. Translating gives CASAITGTTKETQYF.

CDR3 sequence: CASRRDSSNYGYTF. CDR3 nucleotides: TGTGCCAGCAGGAGGGACAGTTCTAACTATGGCTACACCTTC. The V call is TRBV2, the J call TRBJ1-2; 7 bases are shared with TRBD1. The CDR3 has 14 amino acids. The trim removed 6 bases at V and 0 bases at J, leaving 4 bases unmatched. Germline CDR1 SNHLY, CDR2 FYNNEI.

This chain uses TRBV29-1 with TRBJ1-2; D ambiguous. Germline V gives CDR1 SQVTM, CDR2 ANQGSEA. V gave up 0 bases and J gave up 1 base, with 3 bases separating them. This CDR3 is built from 12 residues. CDR3 sequence (DNA): TGCAGCGTTGAAGATATTAACTATGGCTACACCTTC. Encoded protein: CSVEDINYGYTF. Drawing the rest from reference TRBV29-1 and TRBJ1-2, the complete variable domain is SAVISQKPSRDICQRGTSLTIQCQVDSQVTMMFWYRQQPGQSLTLIATANQGSEATYESGFVIDKFPISRPNLTFSTLTVSNMSPEDSSIYLCSVEDINYGYTFGSGTRLTVV.

The chain employs TRBV2 and TRBJ2-2; the match to TRBD1 covers 11 bases. CDR3 length: 16 amino acids. Germline V gives CDR1 SNHLY, CDR2 FYNNEI. V was pared by 2 bases and J by 7 bases, with 6 bases of the junction left unmatched. For the CDR3, the DNA is TGTGCCAGCAGTGAAAGAAGGGACAGGGGGTTCGGGGAGCTGTTTTTT. Translating it yields CASSERRDRGFGELFF. The full variable domain, its missing parts supplied by reference TRBV2 and TRBJ2-2, is EPEVTQTPSHQVTQMGQEVILRCVPISNHLYFYWYRQILGQKVEFLVSFYNNEISEKSEIFDDQFSVERPDGSNFTLKIRSTKLEDSAMYFCASSERRDRGFGELFFGEGSRLTVL.

The genes are TRBV18 and TRBJ2-6; D is undetermined. V was trimmed by 0 bases and J by 2 bases, leaving 2 bases between them. CDR1 is KGHSH, CDR2 LQKENI, per germline. This CDR3 has 14 residues. The CDR3 reads CASSPPTGANVLTF. The CDR3, as DNA: TGTGCCAGCTCACCACCTACTGGGGCCAACGTCCTGACTTTC.

The chain carries TRBV7-9 and TRBJ1-1, with a tentative D call TRBD1 (6 bases). Germline CDR1 reads SEHNR; CDR2 reads FQNEAQ (reference sequence). With 5 bases removed from V and 2 bases from J, the gap between germline ends came to 12 bases. The CDR3 runs 14 residues. The CDR3 DNA follows: TGTGCCAGCAGCCTTGGGACATCCAACACTGAAGCTTTCTTT. Its protein is CASSLGTSNTEAFF.

This sequence joins TRBV5-4 and TRBJ1-6; TRBD1 aligns across 7 bases. Per the germline V gene, CDR1 is SGHNT and CDR2 is YYREEE (reference sequence). V gave up 1 base and J gave up 7 bases; unmatched junction bases: 5. There are 15 residues in the CDR3. The CDR3 DNA sequence: TGTGCCAGCAGCTTGACCGGGACAGAGAATTCACCCCTCCACTTT. This translates into CASSLTGTENSPLHF.

J is TRBJ1-1 and V is TRBV3-1 (or the pseudogene TRBV3-2); the match to TRBD1 covers 7 bases. CDR3 length: 14 amino acids. Trimming cost V 4 bases and J 8 bases; bases outside gene matches: 10. Germline V gene sequence: CDR1 LGHDT, CDR2 YNNKEL (reference sequence). CDR3 sequence reads: CASSLNDRVEEAFF. The CDR3 region has the DNA TGTGCCAGCAGCCTTAACGACAGGGTCGAAGAAGCTTTCTTT.

This CDR3 reads CSAHREIGNEQFF. In nucleotides, the CDR3 is TGCAGCGCTCACAGGGAGATTGGCAATGAGCAGTTCTTC. The gene calls are TRBV29-1 and TRBJ2-1, with TRBD1 as a possible D gene (6 bases). Germline values: CDR1 SQVTM, CDR2 ANQGSEA. There are 13 residues in the CDR3. Trimming removed 7 bases at V and 6 bases at J, with 16 bases between.